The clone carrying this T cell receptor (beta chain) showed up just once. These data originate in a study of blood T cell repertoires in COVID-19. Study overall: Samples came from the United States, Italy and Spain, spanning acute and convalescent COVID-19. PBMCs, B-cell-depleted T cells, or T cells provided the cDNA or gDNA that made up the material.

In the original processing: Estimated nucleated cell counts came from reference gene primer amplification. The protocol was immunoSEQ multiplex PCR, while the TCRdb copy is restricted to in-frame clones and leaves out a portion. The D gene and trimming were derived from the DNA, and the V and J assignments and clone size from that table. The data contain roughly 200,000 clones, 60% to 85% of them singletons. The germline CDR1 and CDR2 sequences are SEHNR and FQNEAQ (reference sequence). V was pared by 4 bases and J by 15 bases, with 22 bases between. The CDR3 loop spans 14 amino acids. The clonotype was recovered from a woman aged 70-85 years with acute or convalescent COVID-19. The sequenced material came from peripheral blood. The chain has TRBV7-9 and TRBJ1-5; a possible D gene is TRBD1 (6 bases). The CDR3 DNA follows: TGTGCCAGCAGCTCCCTCAAAAGTGGGGACACTTTGCATTTT. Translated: CASSSLKSGDTLHF. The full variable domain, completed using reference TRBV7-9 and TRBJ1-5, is DTGVSQNPRHKITKRGQNVTFRCDPISEHNRLYWYRQTLGQGPEFLTYFQNEAQLEKSRLLSDRFSAERPKGSFSTLEIQRTEQGDSAMYLCASSSLKSGDTLHFGDGTRLSIL.